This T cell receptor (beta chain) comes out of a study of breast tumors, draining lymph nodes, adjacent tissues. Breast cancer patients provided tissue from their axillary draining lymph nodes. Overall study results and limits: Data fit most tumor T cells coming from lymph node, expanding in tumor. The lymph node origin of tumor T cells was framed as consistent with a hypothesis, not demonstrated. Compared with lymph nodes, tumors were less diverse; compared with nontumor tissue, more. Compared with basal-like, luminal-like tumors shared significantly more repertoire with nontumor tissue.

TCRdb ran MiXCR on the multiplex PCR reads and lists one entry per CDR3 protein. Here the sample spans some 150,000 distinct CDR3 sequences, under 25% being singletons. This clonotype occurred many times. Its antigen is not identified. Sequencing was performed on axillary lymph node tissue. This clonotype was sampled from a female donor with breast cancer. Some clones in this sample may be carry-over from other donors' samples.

CDR3 bases: TGTGCCAGCAGTTCTACCGACAGGGGGAGCAATCAGCCCCAGCATTTT. Its translation: CASSSTDRGSNQPQHF. This rearrangement joins TRBV6-6 to TRBJ1-5, with TRBD1 identical over 9 bases. Germline trimming cut 4 bases from V and 1 base from J; bases unmatched to any gene: 5. Germline-derived CDR1 and CDR2 are MNHNY and SVGAGI (reference sequence). CDR3 length equals 16 residues.